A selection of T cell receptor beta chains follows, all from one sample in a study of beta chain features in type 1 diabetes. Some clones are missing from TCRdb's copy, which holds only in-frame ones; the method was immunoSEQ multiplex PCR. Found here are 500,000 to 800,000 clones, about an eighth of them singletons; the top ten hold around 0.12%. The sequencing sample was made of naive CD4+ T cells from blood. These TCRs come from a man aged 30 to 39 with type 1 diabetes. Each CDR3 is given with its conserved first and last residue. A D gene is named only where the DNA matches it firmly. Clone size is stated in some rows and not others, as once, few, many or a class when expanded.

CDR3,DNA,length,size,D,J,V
CASKGEEFYNEQFF,TGCGCCAGCAAGGGGGAGGAGTTCTACAATGAGCAGTTCTTC,14,.,.,TRBJ2-1,TRBV5-1
CASSLVGIGSLYGYTF,TGTGCCAGCAGCTTAGTCGGAATTGGCAGCCTCTATGGCTACACCTTC,16,.,.,TRBJ1-2,TRBV7-2
CASKGQGNFPANYGYTF,TGTGCCAGCAAGGGACAGGGAAACTTCCCAGCTAACTATGGCTACACCTTC,17,.,TRBD1,TRBJ1-2,TRBV2
CASSSGQTNYGYTF,TGTGCCAGCAGCTCAGGACAGACTAACTATGGCTACACCTTC,14,.,.,TRBJ1-2,TRBV28
CASSLAGGSSYEQYF,TGTGCCAGCAGCTTAGCGGGGGGAAGCTCCTACGAGCAGTACTTC,15,.,TRBD2,TRBJ2-7,TRBV11-2
CASSLGGASYNEQFF,TGTGCCAGCAGCTTAGGGGGGGCCTCCTACAATGAGCAGTTCTTC,15,.,.,TRBJ2-1,TRBV7-2
CASSLAAGQGAYEQFF,TGTGCTAGCAGCTTAGCTGCGGGACAGGGGGCATATGAGCAGTTCTTC,16,few,TRBD1,TRBJ2-1,TRBV7-7
CARDFRNYGYTF,TGTGCCAGAGACTTCCGCAACTATGGCTACACCTTC,12,few,.,TRBJ1-2,TRBV27
CASSQGLAGGQDTQYF,TGCGCCAGCAGCCAAGGACTAGCGGGGGGGCAGGATACGCAGTATTTT,16,few,TRBD2,TRBJ2-3,TRBV4-3
CASRGQGLETQYF,TGTGCCAGCAGGGGACAGGGTTTAGAGACCCAGTACTTC,13,few,TRBD1,TRBJ2-5,TRBV5-6
CASSWLGSNYGYTF,TGTGCCAGCAGCTGGCTGGGGTCTAACTATGGCTACACCTTC,14,.,.,TRBJ1-2,TRBV7-9
CASSPGPGNTEAFF,TGTGCCAGCTCACCCGGTCCAGGTAACACTGAAGCTTTCTTT,14,.,.,TRBJ1-1,TRBV18
CASSGQDKYEQYF,TGTGCCAGCAGTGGACAGGACAAGTACGAGCAGTACTTC,13,few,TRBD1,TRBJ2-7,TRBV28
CASSLVGNNYGYTF,TGTGCCAGCAGTTTGGTCGGCAATAACTATGGCTACACCTTC,14,.,.,TRBJ1-2,TRBV27
CASTLAGPAGNEQFF,TGTGCCAGCACCCTAGCTGGACCTGCCGGCAATGAGCAGTTCTTC,15,few,.,TRBJ2-1,TRBV11-1
CASSASSGGALYEQYF,TGTGCCAGCAGTGCCAGTAGCGGGGGGGCCCTCTACGAGCAGTACTTC,16,.,TRBD2,TRBJ2-7,TRBV6-1
CASRGTGRPDTQYF,TGCGCCAGCAGAGGGACAGGGCGCCCAGATACGCAGTATTTT,14,few,TRBD1,TRBJ2-3,TRBV5-1
CASSQAGDFYNEQFF,TGCGCCAGCAGCCAAGCGGGGGACTTCTACAATGAGCAGTTCTTC,15,few,.,TRBJ2-1,TRBV4-3
CSVEGRVNTEAFF,TGCAGCGTTGAAGGGCGGGTGAACACTGAAGCTTTCTTT,13,few,.,TRBJ1-1,TRBV29-1
CASRPGTLDTGELFF,TGTGCCAGCAGACCCGGGACCCTGGACACCGGGGAGCTGTTTTTT,15,few,.,TRBJ2-2,TRBV11-3